These T cell receptor beta chains were read from a single sample in a study of cytomegalovirus exposure and HLA in healthy donors. Data came from immunoSEQ multiplex PCR; TCRdb stores just in-frame clones and leaves some out. The sample has around 150,000 clones, around 10% seen once. Sequenced material: PBMCs. The receptor set was obtained from a male donor in good health and CMV-seronegative. The CDR3 runs from the conserved cysteine through the conserved F or W. A D gene is named only where the DNA matches it firmly. The size of a clone is reported for some rows only, either as once, few or many, or as a class for expanded clones.

>NA|NA|TRBJ2-2|TRBV4-3
CASSQDRSGSGELFF
TGCGCCAGCAGCCAAGATAGGTCAGGGTCCGGGGAGCTGTTTTTT
>few|NA|TRBJ2-1|TRBV7-9
CASSEGVYNEQFF
TGTGCCAGCAGCGAGGGCGTATACAATGAGCAGTTCTTC
>NA|NA|TRBJ1-1|TRBV6-5
CASSYAEGNTEAFF
TGTGCCAGCAGTTACGCCGAGGGGAACACTGAAGCTTTCTTT
>few|TRBD2|TRBJ2-2|TRBV7-9
CASSALAGENTGELFF
TGTGCCAGCAGCGCCCTAGCGGGAGAGAACACCGGGGAGCTGTTTTTT
>NA|NA|TRBJ2-7|TRBV29-1
CSVAGDTYEQYF
TGCAGCGTTGCAGGGGACACCTACGAGCAGTACTTC
>few|TRBD1|TRBJ2-2|TRBV7-9
CASSPGQGETGELFF
TGTGCCAGCAGCCCGGGACAGGGAGAAACCGGGGAGCTGTTTTTT
>few|NA|TRBJ1-5|TRBV5-1
CASSLAGGAGGPQHF
TGCGCCAGCAGCTTGGCCGGGGGGGCCGGGGGGCCCCAGCATTTT
>NA|TRBD2|TRBJ2-1|TRBV19
CASSIQAGGMSGPYNEQFF
TGTGCCAGTAGTATACAAGCGGGAGGGATGTCAGGGCCCTACAATGAGCAGTTCTTC
>few|NA|TRBJ1-1|TRBV18
CASSPDRPEAFF
TGTGCCAGCTCACCAGACAGACCTGAAGCTTTCTTT
>few|TRBD1|TRBJ1-5|TRBV7-9
CASSLGQAGQPQHF
TGTGCCAGCAGCCTTGGACAGGCGGGACAGCCCCAGCATTTT
>few|NA|TRBJ1-3|TRBV30
CAWSAGYGNTIYF
TGTGCCTGGAGTGCAGGGTACGGAAACACCATATATTTT
>few|TRBD1|TRBJ1-1|TRBV6-5
CASRTTGGSNTEAFF
TGTGCCAGCAGGACGACAGGGGGTTCGAACACTGAAGCTTTCTTT
>NA|NA|TRBJ2-7|TRBV30
CAWSVIHEKYF
TGTGCCTGGAGTGTAATTCACGAGAAGTACTTT
>NA|TRBD1|TRBJ2-7|TRBV13
CASSLRDRAYEQYF
TGTGCCAGCAGCCTCCGGGACAGGGCCTACGAGCAGTACTTC
>few|NA|TRBJ1-6|TRBV7-9
CASSGGLEYSPLHF
TGTGCCAGCTCCGGGGGGCTTGAGTACTCACCCCTCCACTTT
>few|NA|TRBJ2-5|TRBV4-3
CASSQELAGQETQYF
TGCGCCAGCAGCCAAGAACTAGCCGGACAAGAGACCCAGTACTTC